The clone carrying this T cell receptor beta chain was seen only a few times. Antigen specificity is unknown. No DNA is shown, since the ends of the CDR3 on it are uncertain; the CDR3 is the one TCRdb lists. The data originate from a study of T-cell memory formation after mild COVID-19. Study information: TCR clusters were largely donor specific.

Study-level points and caveats: Shrinking CD4+ clones were chiefly CM and EM; CD8+ ones were chiefly EMRA. Researchers could not confirm that second-wave clones peaking on day 37 targeted SARS-CoV-2.

Barcoded TCR alpha and TCR beta cDNA libraries with UMIs came from 5'RACE using constant-segment primers. A single record per CDR3 protein comes from TCRdb applying MiXCR to the 5' RACE reads. The table lists just over 200,000 distinct CDR3 sequences, around 9.1% of them singletons, with around 3.3% in the top ten. The origin of this receptor is a man between 18 and 29 years old who had mild COVID-19 (a few samples of this study predate the infection). Cell type and time point are not known. Sequenced: PBMCs or a T cell subset sorted from them (not recorded which).

This CDR3 reads CASSSSGGGRDSPYEQYV. The chain combines TRBV28 with TRBJ2-7; the D call of TRBD1 is as the table states it, not checked on the DNA. Looked up from germline, CDR1 is MDHEN and CDR2 is SYDVKM. The CDR3 is 18 residues long, counting both termini.